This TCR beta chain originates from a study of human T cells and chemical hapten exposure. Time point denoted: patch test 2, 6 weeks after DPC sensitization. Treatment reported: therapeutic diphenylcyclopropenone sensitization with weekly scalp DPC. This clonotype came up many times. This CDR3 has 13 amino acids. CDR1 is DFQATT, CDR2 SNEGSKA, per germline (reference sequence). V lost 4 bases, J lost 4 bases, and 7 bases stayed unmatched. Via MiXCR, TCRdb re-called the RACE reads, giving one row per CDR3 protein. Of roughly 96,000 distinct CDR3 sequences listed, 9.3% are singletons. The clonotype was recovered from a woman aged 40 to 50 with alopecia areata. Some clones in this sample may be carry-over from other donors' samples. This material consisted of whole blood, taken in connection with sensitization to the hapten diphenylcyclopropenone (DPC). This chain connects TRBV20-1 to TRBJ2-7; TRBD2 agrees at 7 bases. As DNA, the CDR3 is TGCAGTGCTAACGGGCTAGCGGATTACGAGCAGTACTTC. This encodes CSANGLADYEQYF.